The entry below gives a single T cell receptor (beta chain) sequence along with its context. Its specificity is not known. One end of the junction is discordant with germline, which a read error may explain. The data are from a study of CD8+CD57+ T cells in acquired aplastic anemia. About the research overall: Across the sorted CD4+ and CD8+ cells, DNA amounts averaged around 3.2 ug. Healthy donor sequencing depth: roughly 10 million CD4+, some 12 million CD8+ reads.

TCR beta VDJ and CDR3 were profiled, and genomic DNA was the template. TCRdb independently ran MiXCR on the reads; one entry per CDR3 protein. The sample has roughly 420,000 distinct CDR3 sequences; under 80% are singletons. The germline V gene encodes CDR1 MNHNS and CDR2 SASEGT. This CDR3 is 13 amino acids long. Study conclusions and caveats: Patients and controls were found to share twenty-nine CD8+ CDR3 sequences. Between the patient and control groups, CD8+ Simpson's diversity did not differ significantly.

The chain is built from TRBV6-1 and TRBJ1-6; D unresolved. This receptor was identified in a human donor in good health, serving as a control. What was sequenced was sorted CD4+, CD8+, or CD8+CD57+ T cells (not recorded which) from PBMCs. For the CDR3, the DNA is TGTGCCAGCACACCTGGGAGCCCAGCCCCCCTCACCTTT. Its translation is CASTPGSPAPLTF.